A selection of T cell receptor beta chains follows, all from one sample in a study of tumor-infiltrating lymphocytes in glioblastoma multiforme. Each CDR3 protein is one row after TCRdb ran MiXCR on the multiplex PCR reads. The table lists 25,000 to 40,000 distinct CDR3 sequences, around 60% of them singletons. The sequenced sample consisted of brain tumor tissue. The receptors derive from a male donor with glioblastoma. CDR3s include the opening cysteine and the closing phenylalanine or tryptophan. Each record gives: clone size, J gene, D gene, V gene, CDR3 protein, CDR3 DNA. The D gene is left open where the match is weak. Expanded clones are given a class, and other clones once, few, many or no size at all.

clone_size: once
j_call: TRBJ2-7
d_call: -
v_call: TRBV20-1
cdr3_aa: CSARDLGEAKNEQYF
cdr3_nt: TGCAGTGCTAGAGATCTCGGAGAGGCGAAGAACGAGCAATACTTC

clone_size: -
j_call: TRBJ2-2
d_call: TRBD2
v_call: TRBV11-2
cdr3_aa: CVSSHGLDPMELFF
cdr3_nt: TGTGTCAGCAGCCACGGACTAGACCCCATGGAGCTGTTTTTT

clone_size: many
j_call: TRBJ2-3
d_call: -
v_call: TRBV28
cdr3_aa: CASSLYRQGTDTQYF
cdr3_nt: TGTGCCAGCAGTTTATACCGACAGGGCACAGATACGCAGTATTTT

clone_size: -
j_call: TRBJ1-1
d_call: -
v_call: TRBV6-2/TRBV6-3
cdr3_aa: CASIKSGSTKAFF
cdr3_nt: TGTGCCAGTATTAAATCAGGGTCCACTAAAGCTTTCTTT

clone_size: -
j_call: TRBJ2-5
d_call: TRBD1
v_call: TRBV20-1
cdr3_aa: CGARSHGTGGWETQYF
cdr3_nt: TGCGGTGCTAGATCGCATGGGACAGGGGGCTGGGAGACCCAGTACTTC

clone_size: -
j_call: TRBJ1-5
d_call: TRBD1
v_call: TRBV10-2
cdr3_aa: CASTPLATGAQPQHF
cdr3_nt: TGCGCCAGCACACCCTTGGCGACAGGGGCCCAGCCCCAGCATTTT

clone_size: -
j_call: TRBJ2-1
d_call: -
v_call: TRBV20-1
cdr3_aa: CSATGDGGNNEQFF
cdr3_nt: TGCAGTGCGACCGGGGACGGCGGAAACAATGAGCAGTTCTTC

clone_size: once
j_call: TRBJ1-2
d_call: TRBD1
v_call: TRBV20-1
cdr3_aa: CGARAAGGGCGYTF
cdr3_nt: TGCGGTGCTAGAGCGGCAGGGGGTGGTTGTGGCTACACCTTC

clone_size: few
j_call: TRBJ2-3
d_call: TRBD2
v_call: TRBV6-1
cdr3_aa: CASSEGQVGAGAGTQYF
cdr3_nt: TGTGCCAGCAGTGAAGGTCAAGTTGGGGCGGGAGCGGGTACGCAGTATTTT

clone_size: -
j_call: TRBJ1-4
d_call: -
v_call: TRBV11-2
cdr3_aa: CASSNTPGGSDEKLFF
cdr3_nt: TGTGCCAGCAGCAATACCCCGGGGGGCTCGGATGAAAAACTGTTTTTT

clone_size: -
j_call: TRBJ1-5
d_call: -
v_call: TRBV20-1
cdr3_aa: CSARPSEGGQHF
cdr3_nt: TGCAGTGCTAGACCATCGGAGGGGGGGCAGCATTTT

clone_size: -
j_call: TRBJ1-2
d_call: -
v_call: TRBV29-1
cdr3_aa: CSVERQVRASGYTF
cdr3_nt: TGCAGCGTTGAAAGACAGGTGCGAGCCTCTGGCTACACCTTC

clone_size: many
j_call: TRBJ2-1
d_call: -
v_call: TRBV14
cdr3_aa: CASSQGWGNEQFF
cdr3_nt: TGTGCCAGCAGCCAAGGTTGGGGGAATGAGCAGTTCTTC

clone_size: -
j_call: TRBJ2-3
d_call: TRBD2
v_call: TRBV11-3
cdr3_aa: CANSLAGPNGDTQYF
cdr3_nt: TGTGCCAACAGCTTAGCGGGACCCAACGGAGATACGCAATATTTT

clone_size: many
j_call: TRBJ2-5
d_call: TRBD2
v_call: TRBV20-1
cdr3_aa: CSARLAGGLGETQYF
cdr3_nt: TGCAGTGCTAGACTAGCGGGAGGGCTGGGGGAGACCCAGTACTTC

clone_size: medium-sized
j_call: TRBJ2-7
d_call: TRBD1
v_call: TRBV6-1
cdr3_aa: CASSGETGGNYEQYF
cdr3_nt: TGTGCCAGCAGTGGAGAGACAGGGGGAAACTACGAGCAGTACTTC

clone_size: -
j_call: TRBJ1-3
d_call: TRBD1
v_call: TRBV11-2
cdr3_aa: CASSYTGTGVTGNTIYF
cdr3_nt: TGTGCAAGCAGCTACACCGGGACAGGGGTGACCGGAAACACCATATATTTT

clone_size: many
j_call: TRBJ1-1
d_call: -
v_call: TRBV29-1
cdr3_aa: CSVTTTGLNTEAFF
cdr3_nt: TGCAGCGTTACTACGACAGGACTGAACACTGAAGCTTTCTTT

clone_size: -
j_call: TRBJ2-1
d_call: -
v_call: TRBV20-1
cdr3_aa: CNARDEAGLYEQFF
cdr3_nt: TGCAATGCCAGAGATGAGGCAGGGCTATATGAGCAGTTCTTC

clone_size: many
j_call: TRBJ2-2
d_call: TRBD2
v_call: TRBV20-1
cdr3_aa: CSARPAERGGTGELFF
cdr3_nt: TGCAGTGCTAGACCCGCCGAGCGGGGCGGGACCGGGGAGCTGTTTTTT

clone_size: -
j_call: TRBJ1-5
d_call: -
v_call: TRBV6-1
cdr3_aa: CVSSARGQPQHF
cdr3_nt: TGTGTCAGCAGTGCACGGGGTCAGCCCCAGCACTTT

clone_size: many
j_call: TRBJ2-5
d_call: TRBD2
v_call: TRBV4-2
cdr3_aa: CASSQGTSGAQETQYF
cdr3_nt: TGTGCCAGCAGCCAGGGGACTAGCGGGGCCCAAGAGACCCAGTACTTC